The 18 T cell receptor beta chains presented below share a single source sample, sequenced in a study of response to subunit inactivated influenza vaccine. TCRdb re-analysed the RT-PCR reads in MiXCR, keeping a single row per CDR3 protein. In the table there are about half a million distinct CDR3 sequences, roughly 11% of which are singletons. The sequencing used PBMCs from blood, collected 35 to 45 days after vaccination. The receptors derive from a man aged 45 to 65 who received an inactivated influenza vaccine.

This clonotype was picked up a small number of times. This rearrangement joins TRBV29-1 to TRBJ2-7; 8 nucleotides match TRBD2. This CDR3 comprises 17 residues. Losses at the gene ends were 6 bases for V and 3 bases for J; bases not matched to a gene: 19. The germline V gene has CDR1 SQVTM and CDR2 ANQGSEA. DNA of the CDR3: TGCAGCGTAGCAAAATATCCCGGGACTAGGAATGGCTACGAGCAGTACTTC. It translates to CSVAKYPGTRNGYEQYF.

The chain couples TRBV12-2 to TRBJ2-3; the table names TRBD2, a call not compared with the DNA. TRBV12-2 is deemed a pseudogene. The CDR3 loop spans 16 amino acids. The DNA of the CDR3 is TGTGCAAGTCGTTGCGGGACTAGCAGTTTTTGGGATACGCAGTATTTT. Amino acid sequence: CASRCGTSSFWDTQYF.

The table lists this clonotype with many counts. V usage is TRBV12-3 or TRBV12-4 and J usage is TRBJ2-1; D possibly corresponds to TRBD2 (6 bases). V lost 10 bases, J lost 9 bases, and 16 bases lay in between. The CDR3 covers 12 residues. The CDR3 DNA reads as TGTGCCACCTCAACTAGCTCTGGTGAGCAGTTCTTC. It specifies CATSTSSGEQFF.

This clonotype was found many times. The chain uses TRBV5-1 and TRBJ2-7, with D perhaps matching TRBD1 (5 bases). The CDR3 contains 16 residues. Looked up from germline, CDR1 is SGHRS and CDR2 is YFSETQ. Trimming took off 4 bases at V and 1 base at J, with 18 bases between the two ends. The CDR3 loop reads CASSGPGFPLSYEQYF. The CDR3 DNA follows: TGCGCCAGCAGCGGTCCAGGGTTCCCCCTGTCCTACGAGCAGTACTTC.

This clonotype was recorded a few times. The chain employs TRBV24-1 and TRBJ2-3; D is unresolved. The CDR3 length is 11 residues. The germline V and J ends were trimmed by 6 bases and 5 bases, with 5 bases remaining between them. The V gene's germline CDR1 is KGHDR and CDR2 SFDVKD. The CDR3 bases are TGTGCCACCAGTTGGGTAGATACGCAGTATTTT. Protein product: CATSWVDTQYF.

This clonotype was observed a few times. The CDR3 nucleotides read TGTGCCAGCACCCGACCCGGACACCTCAGTCCTAATGGCTACACCTTC. The encoded protein is CASTRPGHLSPNGYTF. The gene calls are TRBV5-5 and TRBJ1-2; tentative D call: TRBD1 (5 bases). CDR3 size: 16 residues. The germline V gene encodes CDR1 SGHKS and CDR2 YYEKEE (reference sequence). V lost 6 bases and J 6 bases, leaving 24 bases between the germline ends.

This clonotype was counted between two and nine times. This chain uses TRBV12-3 or TRBV12-4 with TRBJ1-1; D possibly corresponds to TRBD1 (5 bases). The CDR3 loop spans 13 amino acids. The V gene lost 5 bases and the J gene lost 2 bases, with 9 bases spanning the gap. Here the CDR3 reads CASSRRTNTEAFF. In nucleotides, the CDR3 is TGTGCCAGCAGTCGTAGGACAAACACTGAAGCTTTCTTT.

J is TRBJ2-2 and V is TRBV24-1; no reliable D call. The V gene's germline CDR1 is KGHDR and CDR2 SFDVKD. The CDR3 consists of 14 residues. The V end was cut by 1 base, the J end by 5 bases, with 7 bases between. The CDR3 DNA reads TGTGCCACCAGTGATTTAGTCCCAACCGGGGAGCTGTTTTTT. This sequence encodes CATSDLVPTGELFF.

Points on this clonotype: The junction departs from the called germline gene at one end, perhaps through a read error. The rearrangement uses TRBV28 and TRBJ2-2; D is perhaps TRBD1 or TRBD2 (5 bases each). The CDR3 loop spans 15 amino acids. CDR1 MDHEN and CDR2 SYDVKM come from the germline V gene. The chain's CDR3 is CASSISGTLTGVLFF. CDR3 nucleotides: TGTGCCAGCAGCATATCCGGGACGCTCACCGGGGTGCTGTTTTTT.

CDR3 coding DNA: TGTGCCAGCAGTTACGTGGCTAGCGGATACTACGAGCAGTACTTC. Encoded protein: CASSYVASGYYEQYF. The chain joins TRBV6-2 or TRBV6-3 to TRBJ2-7; 7 nucleotides agree with TRBD2. CDR3 size: 15 residues. Germline CDR1 MNHEY, CDR2 SVGEGT. The J segment lost 3 bases and the V segment lost 2 bases, leaving 7 bases of the junction unmatched.

This clonotype was counted a few times. The chain employs TRBV5-6 and TRBJ2-7; 8 nucleotides match TRBD1. The CDR3 loop spans 15 amino acids. V shed 2 bases and J 2 bases; nucleotides not matched to a gene: 6. The germline V gene has CDR1 SGHDT and CDR2 YYEEEE. The CDR3 sequence: CASSFFRGLAYEQYF. CDR3 DNA sequence: TGTGCCAGCAGCTTTTTCAGGGGGCTTGCCTACGAGCAGTACTTC.

The chain is built from TRBV20-1 and TRBJ2-5, with TRBD2 identical over 13 bases. The CDR3 totals 15 residues. The V segment lost 6 bases and the J segment 0 bases; nucleotides outside the gene matches: 4. Germline-derived CDR1 and CDR2 are DFQATT and SNEGSKA (reference sequence). CDR3 region: CSATGTSGNQETQYF. CDR3 coding DNA: TGCAGTGCCACCGGGACTAGCGGGAACCAAGAGACCCAGTACTTC.

The CDR3 region has the DNA TGCAGTGCCAAGGGGATTCTCAGCAATCAGCCCCAGCATTTT. This translates into CSAKGILSNQPQHF. This chain uses TRBV20-1 with TRBJ1-5; D is possibly TRBD1 (5 bases). Germline loops: CDR1 DFQATT, CDR2 SNEGSKA (reference sequence). V was shortened by 6 bases and J by 1 base, with 13 bases between the two germline ends. The CDR3 runs 14 residues.

This clonotype was seen many times. The chain links TRBV5-1 to TRBJ2-7; D is unclear. V was pared by 1 base and J by 5 bases, with 7 bases between. The CDR3 runs 12 residues. Germline V lookup: CDR1 SGHRS, CDR2 YFSETQ. CDR3 region: CASSLMADEQYF. CDR3 nucleotides: TGCGCCAGCAGCTTGATGGCCGACGAGCAGTACTTC.

This clonotype has a handful of counts. This chain connects TRBV20-1 to TRBJ2-6; no firm D call. V was cut by 8 bases and J by 0 bases, with 14 bases left in between. The CDR3 has 15 residues. Germline CDR1 is DFQATT and CDR2 is SNEGSKA (reference sequence). CDR3 sequence (DNA): TGCAGTCCGTTGGACGGTGGCTCTGGGGCCAACGTCCTGACTTTC. Translation gives CSPLDGGSGANVLTF.

This clonotype was counted between two and nine times. The J gene is TRBJ2-3, the V gene TRBV5-1; no clear D. This CDR3 region has 16 residues. In germline, CDR1 is SGHRS, CDR2 YFSETQ. V lost 0 bases to trimming and J lost 2 bases, with 13 bases between them. The CDR3 DNA is TGCGCCAGCAGCTTGGTCTACTTGGGTGACACAGATACGCAGTATTTT. Encoded protein: CASSLVYLGDTDTQYF.

V and J are TRBV2 and TRBJ1-6; the D is unclear. The V and J ends lost 3 bases and 3 bases respectively, with 9 bases between them. The CDR3 loop spans 15 amino acids. The germline CDR1 and CDR2 sequences are SNHLY and FYNNEI. Here the CDR3 reads CASSDSDDYNSPLHF. The CDR3 bases are TGTGCCAGCAGTGACTCGGACGACTATAATTCACCCCTCCACTTT.

Comment on this clonotype: Its ends do not fully match the called genes, so a read error is possible. The chain joins TRBV2 to TRBJ2-7; 7 bases map to TRBD1. Germline CDR1 and CDR2: SNHLY and FYNNEI. This CDR3 comprises 14 residues. As DNA, the CDR3 is TGTGCCAGCAGGGAAGAAGGGGGCTACTACGAGCAGTACTTC. Its protein product is CASREEGGYYEQYF.